This record covers a single TCR beta chain. The antigen remains unidentified. The source of the sample is a study of CD8 T cells in Susac syndrome. Points from the study as a whole: Individuals included in the TCR sequencing and HLA analysis were acknowledged by the study to be relatively few in number.

The CDR3 has 14 amino acids. The junction had 6 bases not matched to a gene; V was cut back by 4 bases and J by 4 bases. Germline assignment: CDR1 KGHSH and CDR2 LQKENI. cDNA came from 0.5 to 1 ug RNA primed by random hexamers. The method of amplification for TCR beta CDR3 was immunoSEQ multiplex PCR, covering 54 Vbeta and 13 Jbeta. Each CDR3 protein is one row after TCRdb ran MiXCR on the immunoSEQ multiplex PCR reads. The table records about 190,000 distinct CDR3 sequences, roughly 92% of them present only once. Sequencing of TCR beta was carried out in blood CD8+ and CD4+ T cells. Negative isolation yielded CD8+ and CD4+ T cells; FACS enriched TEMRA cells.

This rearrangement joins TRBV18 to TRBJ1-2, with TRBD1 matching 7 bases. The sample taken for sequencing was CD4+ T cells from PBMCs. The receptor comes from a human donor in good health. Here the CDR3 DNA reads TGTGCCAGCTCACAGGGGGCGCGCGGCTATGGCTACACCTTC. Translated: CASSQGARGYGYTF.